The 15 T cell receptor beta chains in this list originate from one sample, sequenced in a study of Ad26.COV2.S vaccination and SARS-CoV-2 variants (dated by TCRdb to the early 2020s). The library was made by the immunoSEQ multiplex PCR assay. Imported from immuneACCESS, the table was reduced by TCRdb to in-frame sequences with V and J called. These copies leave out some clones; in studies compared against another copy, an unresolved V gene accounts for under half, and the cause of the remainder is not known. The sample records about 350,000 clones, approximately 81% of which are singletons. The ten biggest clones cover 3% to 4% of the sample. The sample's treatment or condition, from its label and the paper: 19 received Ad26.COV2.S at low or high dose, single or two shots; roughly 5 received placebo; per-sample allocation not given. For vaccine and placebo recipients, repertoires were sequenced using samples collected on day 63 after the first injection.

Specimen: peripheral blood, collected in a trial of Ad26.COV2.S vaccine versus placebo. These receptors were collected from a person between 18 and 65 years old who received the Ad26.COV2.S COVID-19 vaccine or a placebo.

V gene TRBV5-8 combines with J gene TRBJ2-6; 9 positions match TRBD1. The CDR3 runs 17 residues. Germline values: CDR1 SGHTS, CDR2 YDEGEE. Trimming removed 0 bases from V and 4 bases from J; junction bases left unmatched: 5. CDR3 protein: CASSLDRGLSGANVLTF. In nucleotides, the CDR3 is TGTGCCAGCAGCTTGGACAGGGGGCTTTCAGGGGCCAACGTCCTGACTTTC.

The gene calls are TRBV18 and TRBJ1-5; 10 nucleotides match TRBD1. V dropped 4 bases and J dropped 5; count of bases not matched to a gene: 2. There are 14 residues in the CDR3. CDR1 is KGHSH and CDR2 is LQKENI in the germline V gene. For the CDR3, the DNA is TGTGCCAGCTCACTCGGGACAGGGGATCAGCCCCAGCATTTT. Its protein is CASSLGTGDQPQHF.

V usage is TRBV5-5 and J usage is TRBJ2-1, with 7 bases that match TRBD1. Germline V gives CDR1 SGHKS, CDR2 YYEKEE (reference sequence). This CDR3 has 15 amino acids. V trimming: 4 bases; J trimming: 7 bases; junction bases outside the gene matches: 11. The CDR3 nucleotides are TGTGCCAGCAGCCCCCAGGGGGTTACGGAAAATGAGCAGTTCTTC. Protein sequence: CASSPQGVTENEQFF.

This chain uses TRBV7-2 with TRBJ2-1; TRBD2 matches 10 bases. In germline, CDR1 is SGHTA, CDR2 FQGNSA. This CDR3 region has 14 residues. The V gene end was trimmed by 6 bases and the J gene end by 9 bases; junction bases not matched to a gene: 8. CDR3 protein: CASRRSGGASEQFF. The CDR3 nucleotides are TGTGCCAGCAGACGCAGCGGGGGGGCCAGTGAGCAGTTCTTC.

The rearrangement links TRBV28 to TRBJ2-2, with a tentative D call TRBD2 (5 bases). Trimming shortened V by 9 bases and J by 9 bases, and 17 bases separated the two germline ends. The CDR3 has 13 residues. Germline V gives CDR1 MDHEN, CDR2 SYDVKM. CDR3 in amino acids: CASMKDSRRELFF. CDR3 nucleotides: TGTGCCAGTATGAAGGACTCTAGGAGGGAGCTGTTTTTT.

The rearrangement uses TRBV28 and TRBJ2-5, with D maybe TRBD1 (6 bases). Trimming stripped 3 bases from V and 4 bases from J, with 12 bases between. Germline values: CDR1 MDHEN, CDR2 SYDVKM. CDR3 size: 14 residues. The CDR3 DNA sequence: TGTGCCAGCAGTTTTCCCCAGGGGCGAGAGACCCAGTACTTC. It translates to CASSFPQGRETQYF.

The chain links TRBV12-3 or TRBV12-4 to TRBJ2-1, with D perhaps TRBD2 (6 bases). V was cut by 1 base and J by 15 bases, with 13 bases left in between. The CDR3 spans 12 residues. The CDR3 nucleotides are TGTGCCAGCAGTTTAGGACTGCAGGGAGGGTTCTTC. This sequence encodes CASSLGLQGGFF.

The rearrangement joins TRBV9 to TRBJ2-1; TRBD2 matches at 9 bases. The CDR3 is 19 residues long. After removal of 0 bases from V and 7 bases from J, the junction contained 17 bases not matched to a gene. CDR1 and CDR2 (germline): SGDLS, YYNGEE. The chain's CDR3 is CASSVARTKREAPLNEQFF. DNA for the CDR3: TGTGCCAGCAGCGTAGCTAGAACTAAGCGGGAGGCCCCTCTTAATGAGCAGTTCTTC.

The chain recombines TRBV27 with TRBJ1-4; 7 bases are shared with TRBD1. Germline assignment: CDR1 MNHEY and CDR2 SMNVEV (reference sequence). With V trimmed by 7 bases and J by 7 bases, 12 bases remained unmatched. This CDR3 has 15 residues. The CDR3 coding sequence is TGTGCCAGCACAACCACAGAGGGGGCGGGTGAAAAACTGTTTTTT. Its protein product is CASTTTEGAGEKLFF.

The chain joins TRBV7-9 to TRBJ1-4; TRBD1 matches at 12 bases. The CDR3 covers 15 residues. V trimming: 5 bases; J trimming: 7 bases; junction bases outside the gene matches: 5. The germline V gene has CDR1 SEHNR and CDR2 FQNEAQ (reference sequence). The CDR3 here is CASSQGTGGGEKLFF. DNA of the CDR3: TGTGCCAGCAGCCAAGGGACAGGGGGCGGTGAAAAACTGTTTTTT.

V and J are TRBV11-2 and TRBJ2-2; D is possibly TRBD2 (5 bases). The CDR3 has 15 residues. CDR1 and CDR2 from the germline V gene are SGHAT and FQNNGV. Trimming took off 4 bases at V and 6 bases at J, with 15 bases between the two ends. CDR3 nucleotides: TGTGCCAGCAGCTCCCGGGCCGAGGAGGCCGGGGAGCTGTTTTTT. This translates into CASSSRAEEAGELFF.

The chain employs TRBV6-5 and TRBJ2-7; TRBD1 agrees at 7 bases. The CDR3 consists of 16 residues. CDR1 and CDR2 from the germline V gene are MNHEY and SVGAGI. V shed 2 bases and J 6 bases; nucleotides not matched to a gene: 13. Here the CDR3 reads CASSYGTGAPRAEQYF. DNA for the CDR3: TGTGCCAGCAGTTACGGAACAGGGGCCCCACGCGCCGAGCAGTACTTC.

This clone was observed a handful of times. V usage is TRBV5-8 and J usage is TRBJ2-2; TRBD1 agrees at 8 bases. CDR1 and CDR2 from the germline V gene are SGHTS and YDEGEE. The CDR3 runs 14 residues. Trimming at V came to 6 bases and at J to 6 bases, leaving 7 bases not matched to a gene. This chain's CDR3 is CASNGQGVAGELFF. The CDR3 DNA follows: TGTGCCAGCAACGGACAGGGAGTGGCCGGGGAGCTGTTTTTT.

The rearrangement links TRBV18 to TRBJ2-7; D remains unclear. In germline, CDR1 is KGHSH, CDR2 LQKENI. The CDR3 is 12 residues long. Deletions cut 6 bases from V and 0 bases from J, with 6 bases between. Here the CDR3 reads CASSLSSYEQYF. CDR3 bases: TGTGCCAGCTCTCTCTCCTCCTACGAGCAGTACTTC.

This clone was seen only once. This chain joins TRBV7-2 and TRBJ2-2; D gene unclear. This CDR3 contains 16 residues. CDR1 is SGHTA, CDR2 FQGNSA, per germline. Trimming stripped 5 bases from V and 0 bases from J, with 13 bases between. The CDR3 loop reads CASSPSAATNTGELFF. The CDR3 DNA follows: TGTGCCAGCAGCCCCTCGGCGGCGACGAACACCGGGGAGCTGTTTTTT.